These T cell receptor beta chains were read from a single sample in a study of T-cell reconstitution after alpha-beta-depleted transplantation in children. TCRdb processed the PCR reads anew with MiXCR; each CDR3 protein has one entry. The profile shows roughly 45,000 distinct CDR3 sequences, about 9.3% of them singletons. Sequences were derived from PBMCs, mostly from graft donor cells, sampled 60 days after TCRalphabeta/CD19-depleted stem cell transplant. Receptor source: a male patient under 10 years old who had a stem cell transplant for chronic granulomatous disease, so the T cells may come from the graft donor. Each CDR3 is given with its conserved first and last residue. The order of the fields is V gene, J gene, D gene, clone size, CDR3 protein, CDR3 DNA. A D gene is named only where the DNA matches it firmly. The size entry is marked missing in some rows and otherwise reads once, few, many or a size class.

V gene: TRBV20-1
J gene: TRBJ1-2
D gene: TRBD1
clone size: medium-sized
CDR3 protein: CSAKAPGQAMGGYTF
CDR3 DNA: TGCAGTGCCAAGGCCCCGGGACAGGCGATGGGTGGCTACACCTTC

V gene: TRBV27
J gene: TRBJ2-7
D gene: .
clone size: many
CDR3 protein: CASSKRDEQYF
CDR3 DNA: TGTGCCAGCAGTAAAAGGGACGAGCAGTACTTC

V gene: TRBV28
J gene: TRBJ2-7
D gene: .
clone size: .
CDR3 protein: CASRLSTYEQYF
CDR3 DNA: TGTGCCAGCCGTCTTAGTACCTACGAGCAGTACTTC

V gene: TRBV5-1
J gene: TRBJ2-3
D gene: TRBD1
clone size: many
CDR3 protein: CASSEDLRGPTDTQYF
CDR3 DNA: TGCGCCAGCAGCGAGGACCTCAGGGGGCCGACAGATACGCAGTATTTT

V gene: TRBV9
J gene: TRBJ2-5
D gene: .
clone size: many
CDR3 protein: CASSVGTGPQETQYF
CDR3 DNA: TGTGCCAGCAGCGTAGGTACAGGCCCCCAAGAGACCCAGTACTTC

V gene: TRBV14
J gene: TRBJ1-4
D gene: .
clone size: many
CDR3 protein: CASSQEVLGGEKLFF
CDR3 DNA: TGTGCCAGCAGCCAAGAGGTCTTGGGCGGTGAAAAACTGTTTTTT

V gene: TRBV27
J gene: TRBJ2-7
D gene: .
clone size: many
CDR3 protein: CASSSVRAYEQYF
CDR3 DNA: TGTGCCAGCAGTTCAGTACGGGCCTACGAGCAGTACTTC

V gene: TRBV30
J gene: TRBJ1-5
D gene: .
clone size: many
CDR3 protein: CAWSTLFNQPQHF
CDR3 DNA: TGTGCCTGGAGTACCCTTTTCAATCAGCCCCAGCATTTT

V gene: TRBV7-9
J gene: TRBJ2-1
D gene: .
clone size: many
CDR3 protein: CASSRNEQFF
CDR3 DNA: TGTGCCAGCAGCCGCAATGAGCAGTTCTTC

V gene: TRBV18
J gene: TRBJ2-5
D gene: TRBD2
clone size: .
CDR3 protein: CASSLMGLAVQETQYF
CDR3 DNA: TGTGCCAGCTCACTTATGGGACTAGCGGTACAAGAGACCCAGTACTTC

V gene: TRBV5-5
J gene: TRBJ2-7
D gene: TRBD2
clone size: many
CDR3 protein: CASSLQLAGGLSSEQYF
CDR3 DNA: TGTGCCAGCAGCTTACAACTAGCGGGAGGTCTCAGTAGCGAGCAGTACTTC

V gene: TRBV10-1
J gene: TRBJ2-7
D gene: .
clone size: many
CDR3 protein: CATGGQGGPYEQYF
CDR3 DNA: TGCGCCACCGGGGGGCAGGGTGGCCCCTACGAGCAGTACTTC

V gene: TRBV12-3/TRBV12-4
J gene: TRBJ2-7
D gene: .
clone size: many
CDR3 protein: CASSHRRGGISPYEQYF
CDR3 DNA: TGTGCCAGCTCCCACAGGAGGGGGGGAATCTCCCCCTACGAGCAGTACTTC

V gene: TRBV7-2
J gene: TRBJ2-2
D gene: TRBD2
clone size: many
CDR3 protein: CASSLGGLAAYTGELFF
CDR3 DNA: TGTGCCAGCAGCTTAGGCGGACTAGCGGCTTACACCGGGGAGCTGTTTTTT

V gene: TRBV12-3/TRBV12-4
J gene: TRBJ2-1
D gene: TRBD2
clone size: many
CDR3 protein: CASSFDSGISYNEQFF
CDR3 DNA: TGTGCCAGCAGTTTCGATAGCGGGATATCCTACAATGAGCAGTTCTTC